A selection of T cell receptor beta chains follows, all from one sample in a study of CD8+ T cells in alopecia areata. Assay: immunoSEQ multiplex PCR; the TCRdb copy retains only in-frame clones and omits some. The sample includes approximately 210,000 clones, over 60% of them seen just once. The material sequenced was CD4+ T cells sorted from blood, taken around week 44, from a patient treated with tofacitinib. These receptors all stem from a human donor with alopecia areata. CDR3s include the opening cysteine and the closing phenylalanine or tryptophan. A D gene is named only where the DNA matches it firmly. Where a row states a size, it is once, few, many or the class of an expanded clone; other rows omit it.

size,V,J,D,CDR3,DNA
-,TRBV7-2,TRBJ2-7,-,CASSLDIVSYEQYF,TGTGCCAGCAGCTTAGATATCGTCAGCTACGAGCAGTACTTC
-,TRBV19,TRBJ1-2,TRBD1,CASTPRGDRANYGYTF,TGTGCCAGTACCCCGAGGGGGGACAGGGCTAACTATGGCTACACCTTC
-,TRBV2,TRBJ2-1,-,CASSDDNEQFF,TGTGCCAGCAGTGATGACAATGAGCAGTTCTTC
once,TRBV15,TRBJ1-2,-,CATSRDQGGYGYTF,TGTGCCACCAGCAGAGATCAAGGGGGCTATGGCTACACCTTC
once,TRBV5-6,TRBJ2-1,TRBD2,CASSLRASGRNNEQFF,TGTGCCAGCAGCCTCCGGGCTAGCGGGCGGAACAATGAGCAGTTCTTC
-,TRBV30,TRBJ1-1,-,CAWSGLNTEAFF,TGTGCCTGGAGTGGTCTGAACACTGAAGCTTTCTTT
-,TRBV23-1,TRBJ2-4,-,CASLDIGPRELAKNIQYF,TGCGCCAGCCTCGATATCGGGCCAAGGGAACTAGCCAAAAACATTCAGTACTTC
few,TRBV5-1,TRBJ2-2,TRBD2,CASSLVTSGKAGELFF,TGCGCCAGCAGCTTGGTGACTAGCGGGAAAGCCGGGGAGCTGTTTTTT
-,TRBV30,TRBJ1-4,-,CAWRGLNNEKLFF,TGTGCCTGGAGAGGACTTAACAATGAAAAACTGTTTTTT
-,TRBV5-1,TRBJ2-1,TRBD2,CASSLEVAGALLYNEQFF,TGCGCCAGCAGCTTGGAAGTAGCGGGGGCACTACTCTACAATGAGCAGTTCTTC
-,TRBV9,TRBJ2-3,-,CASSVGQSTDTQYF,TGTGCCAGCAGCGTAGGGCAGTCCACAGATACGCAGTATTTT
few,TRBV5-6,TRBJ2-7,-,CASSWKDGTYEQYF,TGTGCCAGCAGCTGGAAGGACGGCACCTACGAGCAGTACTTC
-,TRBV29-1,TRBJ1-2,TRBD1,CSVASGTGVYGYTF,TGCAGCGTTGCGTCCGGGACAGGGGTCTATGGCTACACCTTC
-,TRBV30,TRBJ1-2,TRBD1,CAWSAPGGYGYTF,TGTGCCTGGAGTGCCCCAGGGGGCTATGGCTACACCTTC
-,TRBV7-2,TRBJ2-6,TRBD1,CASSLQGQGASNGANVLTF,TGTGCCAGCAGCTTACAGGGACAGGGGGCTTCGAATGGGGCCAACGTCCTGACTTTC
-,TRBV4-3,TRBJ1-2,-,CASSQGSSTYGYTF,TGCGCCAGCAGCCAAGGCTCCAGCACCTATGGCTACACCTTC
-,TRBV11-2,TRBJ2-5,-,CASSLSPDRKETQYF,TGTGCCAGCAGCTTAAGTCCGGACAGAAAAGAGACCCAGTACTTC
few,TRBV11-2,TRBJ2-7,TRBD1,CASSPLGQGPYEQYF,TGTGCCAGCAGCCCGCTGGGACAGGGTCCTTACGAGCAGTACTTC
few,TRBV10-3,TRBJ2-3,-,CAIRMGDRSTDTQYF,TGTGCCATCAGAATGGGAGACAGGAGCACAGATACGCAGTATTTT
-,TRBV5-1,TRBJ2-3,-,CASSERSLGTDTQYF,TGCGCCAGCAGCGAACGGTCGTTGGGCACAGATACGCAGTATTTT
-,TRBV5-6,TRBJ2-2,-,CASSFQGPDTGELFF,TGTGCCAGCAGCTTCCAGGGCCCTGACACCGGGGAGCTGTTTTTT
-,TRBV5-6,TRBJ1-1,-,CASSLKDTEAFF,TGTGCCAGCAGCCTTAAGGACACTGAAGCTTTCTTT
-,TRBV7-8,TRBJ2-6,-,CASSLTVSGANVLTF,TGTGCCAGCAGCTTAACAGTCTCTGGGGCCAACGTCCTGACTTTC
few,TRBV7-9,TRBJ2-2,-,CASSARVHTGELFF,TGTGCCAGCAGCGCTAGGGTTCACACCGGGGAGCTGTTTTTT
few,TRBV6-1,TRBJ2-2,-,CASAQFPTTGELFF,TGTGCCAGCGCCCAATTCCCGACCACCGGGGAGCTGTTTTTT
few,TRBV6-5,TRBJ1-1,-,CASTGHLNTEAFF,TGTGCCAGCACTGGACACTTGAACACTGAAGCTTTCTTT
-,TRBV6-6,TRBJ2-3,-,CAAKSEDTQYF,TGTGCCGCCAAATCGGAGGATACGCAGTATTTT
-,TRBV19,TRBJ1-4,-,CASSIGSATNEKLFF,TGTGCCAGTAGTATTGGATCCGCAACTAATGAAAAACTGTTTTTT
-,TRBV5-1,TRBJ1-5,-,CASSLDGFGNQPQHF,TGCGCCAGCAGCTTGGACGGTTTTGGCAATCAGCCCCAGCATTTT
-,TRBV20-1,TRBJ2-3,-,CSASSADTQYF,TGCAGTGCTAGTTCGGCAGATACGCAGTATTTT
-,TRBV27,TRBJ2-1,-,CASSFGLLNEQFF,TGTGCCAGCAGTTTCGGCCTCCTCAATGAGCAGTTCTTC
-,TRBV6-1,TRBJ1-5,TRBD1,CASTGGGNQPQHF,TGTGCCAGCACAGGGGGCGGTAATCAGCCCCAGCATTTT
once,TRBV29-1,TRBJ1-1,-,CSVVDRLTNTEAFF,TGCAGCGTAGTGGACCGGTTGACGAACACTGAAGCTTTCTTT
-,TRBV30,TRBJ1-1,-,CAWDGLRGVEAFF,TGTGCCTGGGATGGTCTGAGGGGCGTCGAAGCTTTCTTT
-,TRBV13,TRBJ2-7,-,CASSLLARPYEQYF,TGTGCCAGCAGCTTATTAGCGAGGCCCTACGAGCAGTACTTC
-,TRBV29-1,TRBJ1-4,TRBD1,CSVIQGNEKLFF,TGCAGCGTCATACAGGGGAATGAAAAACTGTTTTTT
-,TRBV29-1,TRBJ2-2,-,CSVGTWNTGELFF,TGCAGCGTCGGGACTTGGAACACCGGGGAGCTGTTTTTT
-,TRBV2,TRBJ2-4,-,CASSTESRNIQYF,TGTGCCAGCAGTACGGAGAGTAGGAACATTCAGTACTTC
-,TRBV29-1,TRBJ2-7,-,CSVAAYSYEQYF,TGCAGCGTCGCGGCTTATTCCTACGAGCAGTACTTC
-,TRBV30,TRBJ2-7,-,CAWSLQGYEQYF,TGTGCCTGGAGTTTACAGGGTTACGAGCAGTACTTC
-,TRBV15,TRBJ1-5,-,CATSRDKGQNQPQHF,TGTGCCACCAGCAGAGATAAGGGGCAAAATCAGCCCCAGCATTTT
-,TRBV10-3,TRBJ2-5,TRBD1,CAISETGVTETQYF,TGTGCCATCAGTGAGACAGGGGTTACGGAGACCCAGTACTTC
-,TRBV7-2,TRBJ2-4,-,CASSFKNIQYF,TGTGCCAGCAGCTTCAAAAACATTCAGTACTTC
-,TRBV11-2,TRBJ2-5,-,CASTLSVAVQETQYF,TGTGCCAGCACCCTGTCGGTAGCGGTACAAGAGACCCAGTACTTC
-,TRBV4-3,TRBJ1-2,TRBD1,CASSQEDRAAGYTF,TGCGCCAGCAGCCAAGAGGACAGGGCTGCAGGCTACACCTTC
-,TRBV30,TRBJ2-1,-,CAWTGTVPSSYNEQFF,TGTGCCTGGACGGGGACGGTGCCGAGCTCCTACAATGAGCAGTTCTTC
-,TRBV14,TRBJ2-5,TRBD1,CASSLRTGLMETQYF,TGTGCCAGCAGCCTTCGGACAGGGTTGATGGAGACCCAGTACTTC
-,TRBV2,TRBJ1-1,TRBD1,CASSVTDRTEAFF,TGTGCCAGCAGCGTGACGGACAGGACTGAAGCTTTCTTT
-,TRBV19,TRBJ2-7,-,CASSPTGAYEQYF,TGTGCCAGTAGCCCCACGGGGGCCTACGAGCAGTACTTC
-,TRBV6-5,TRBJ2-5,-,CASSYLSRSEETQYF,TGTGCCAGCAGTTACTTATCCAGGTCCGAAGAGACCCAGTACTTC
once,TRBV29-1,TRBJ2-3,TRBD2,CSVGLAGVSTDTQYF,TGCAGCGTTGGTCTGGCGGGGGTTAGCACAGATACGCAGTATTTT
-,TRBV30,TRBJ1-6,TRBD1,CAWSPGQGANSPLHF,TGTGCCTGGAGTCCAGGACAGGGGGCAAATTCACCCCTCCACTTT
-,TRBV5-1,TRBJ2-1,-,CASSLILHEQFF,TGCGCCAGCAGCTTAATCTTGCATGAGCAGTTCTTC
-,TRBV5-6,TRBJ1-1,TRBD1,CASSFRGGRGTEAFF,TGTGCCAGCAGCTTCAGAGGGGGCCGGGGCACTGAAGCTTTCTTT
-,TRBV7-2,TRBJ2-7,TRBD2,CASSLGLGGFPYEQYF,TGTGCCAGCAGCTTAGGACTCGGGGGGTTTCCCTACGAGCAGTACTTC
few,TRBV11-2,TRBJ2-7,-,CASTPGKGNYEQYF,TGTGCCAGCACCCCTGGAAAGGGGAACTACGAGCAGTACTTC
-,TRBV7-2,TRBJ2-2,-,CASSSRTGELFF,TGTGCCAGCAGCTCAAGAACCGGGGAGCTGTTTTTT
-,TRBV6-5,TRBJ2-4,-,CASSSQPRTPAQYF,TGTGCCAGCAGTTCCCAACCCCGGACACCTGCACAGTACTTC
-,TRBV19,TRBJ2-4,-,CASSKGGSAGNRYF,TGTGCCAGTAGCAAGGGCGGATCCGCGGGAAATCGGTACTTC
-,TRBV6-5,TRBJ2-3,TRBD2,CASRLAGGRTDTQYF,TGTGCCAGCAGACTAGCGGGGGGGCGGACAGATACGCAGTATTTT